Each of the 4 T cell receptor beta chains below was sequenced from the same sample in a study of OX40 agonist ivuxolimab in advanced cancers. Sequenced by immunoSEQ multiplex PCR; TCRdb stores in-frame clones only, minus some. The sample lists tens of thousands of clones, over 80% seen once, with about 7% in the top ten. Here the sequenced sample was CD4+ or CD8+ T cells sorted from blood, taken in a trial of the OX40 agonist ivuxolimab. The source of these receptors is an adult with an advanced solid tumor such as melanoma, head and neck, liver or kidney cancer.

This chain joins TRBV19 and TRBJ2-7, with D tentatively TRBD2 (5 bases). This CDR3 contains 13 residues. V was shortened by 5 bases and J by 4 bases, with 12 bases between the two germline ends. Germline V lookup: CDR1 LNHDA, CDR2 SQIVND (reference sequence). The CDR3 spells CASSPRTVYEQYF. The CDR3 DNA reads as TGTGCCAGTAGTCCCCGGACTGTGTACGAGCAGTACTTC.

The rearrangement uses TRBV7-9 and TRBJ2-2, with TRBD2 matching over 16 bases. From germline, CDR1 is SEHNR and CDR2 FQNEAQ (reference sequence). There are 17 residues in the CDR3. J gave up 7 bases and V 4 bases, and 6 bases lay outside the gene matches. CDR3: CASSSGLAGGPGGELFF. The CDR3, as DNA: TGTGCCAGCAGCTCGGGACTAGCGGGAGGGCCTGGCGGGGAGCTGTTTTTT.

CDR3 sequence reads: CASSLGGGGQPQHF. CDR3 DNA sequence: TGTGCCAGCAGCTTAGGAGGGGGCGGTCAGCCCCAGCATTTT. The chain combines TRBV7-9 with TRBJ1-5; 7 bases fit TRBD1. This CDR3 region has 14 residues. The J segment lost 6 bases and the V segment lost 1 base, leaving 3 bases of the junction unmatched. The germline gives CDR1 SEHNR, CDR2 FQNEAQ (reference sequence).

The chain carries TRBV29-1 and TRBJ2-5; 9 positions agree with TRBD1. With V trimmed by 2 bases and J by 3 bases, 4 bases remained unmatched. This CDR3 contains 14 residues. Germline V gene lookup returns CDR1 SQVTM and CDR2 ANQGSEA. The CDR3 DNA sequence: TGCAGCGTTGAATTCGGGACAGGGAAAGAGACCCAGTACTTC. Translation gives CSVEFGTGKETQYF.